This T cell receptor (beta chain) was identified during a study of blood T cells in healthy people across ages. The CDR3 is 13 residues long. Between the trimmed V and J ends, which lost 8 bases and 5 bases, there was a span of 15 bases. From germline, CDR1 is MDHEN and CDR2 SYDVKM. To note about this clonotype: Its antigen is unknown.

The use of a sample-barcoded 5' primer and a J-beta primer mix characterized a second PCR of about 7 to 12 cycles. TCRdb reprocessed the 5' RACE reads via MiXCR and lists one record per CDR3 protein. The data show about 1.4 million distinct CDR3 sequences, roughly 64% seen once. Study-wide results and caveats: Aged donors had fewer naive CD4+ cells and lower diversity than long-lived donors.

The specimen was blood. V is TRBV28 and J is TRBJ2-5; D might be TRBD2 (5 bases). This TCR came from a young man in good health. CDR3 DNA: TGTGCCAGCGTGTCTGCGGGTCGGGAGACCCAGTACTTC. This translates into CASVSAGRETQYF. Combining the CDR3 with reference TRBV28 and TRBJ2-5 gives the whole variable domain DVKVTQSSRYLVKRTGEKVFLECVQDMDHENMFWYRQDPGLGLRLIYFSYDVKMKEKGDIPEGYSVSREKKERFSLILESASTNQTSMYLCASVSAGRETQYFGPGTRLLVL.